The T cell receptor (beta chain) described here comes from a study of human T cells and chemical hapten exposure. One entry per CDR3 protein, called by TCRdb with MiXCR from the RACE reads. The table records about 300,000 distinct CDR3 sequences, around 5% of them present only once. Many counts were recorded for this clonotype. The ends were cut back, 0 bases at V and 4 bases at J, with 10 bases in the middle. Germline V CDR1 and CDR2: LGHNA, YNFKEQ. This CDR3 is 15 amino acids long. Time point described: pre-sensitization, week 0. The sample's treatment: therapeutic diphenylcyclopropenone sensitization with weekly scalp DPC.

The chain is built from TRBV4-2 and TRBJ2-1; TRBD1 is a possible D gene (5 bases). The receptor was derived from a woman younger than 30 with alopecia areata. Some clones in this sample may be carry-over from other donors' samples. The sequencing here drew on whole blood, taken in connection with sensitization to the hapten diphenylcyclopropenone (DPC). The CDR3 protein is CASSQDLQEYNEQFF. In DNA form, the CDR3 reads TGTGCCAGCAGCCAAGATCTACAGGAATACAATGAGCAGTTCTTC.